This TCR beta chain was documented in a study of blood T cell repertoires in COVID-19. For the study at large: Acute and convalescent COVID-19 specimens originated in the United States, Italy and Spain. Sources were T cells, B-cell-depleted T cells, or PBMCs; the material itself was cDNA or gDNA.

It was during active infection that Seattle patients were enrolled and then longitudinally followed. Original handling: Estimation of nucleated cell counts relied on the amplification of reference gene primers. Here immunoSEQ multiplex PCR was the method, and the copy in TCRdb shows in-frame clones only, minus some. V and J calls and clone size are as listed in that table; D and trimming were resolved from the DNA. The table records 350,000 to 500,000 clones, roughly 90% of them present only once. Sequencing was done on a sample of peripheral blood. This TCR came from a man in his late teens or twenties with COVID-19, enrolled during active disease.

The CDR3 loop is CASRKGGLAEGAGELFF. The CDR3 bases are TGTGCCAGCAGAAAGGGGGGGCTAGCGGAAGGGGCCGGGGAGCTGTTTTTT. The rearrangement links TRBV2 to TRBJ2-2; D possibly corresponds to TRBD2 (7 bases). Per germline, CDR1 SNHLY and CDR2 FYNNEI. The CDR3 totals 17 residues. With 6 bases removed from V and 6 bases from J, the gap between germline ends came to 23 bases. Drawing the rest from reference TRBV2 and TRBJ2-2, the complete variable domain is EPEVTQTPSHQVTQMGQEVILRCVPISNHLYFYWYRQILGQKVEFLVSFYNNEISEKSEIFDDQFSVERPDGSNFTLKIRSTKLEDSAMYFCASRKGGLAEGAGELFFGEGSRLTVL.